These T cell receptor beta chains were read from a single sample in a study of neurological immune-mediated disorders. TCRdb called the 5' RACE reads again in MiXCR, with one record for every CDR3 protein. The sample includes more than 95,000 distinct CDR3 sequences, roughly a tenth seen only once; the top ten take 3.1%. The sample consisted of PBMCs. These TCRs come from a female donor with HTLV-1-associated myelopathy (HAM/TSP). The CDR3 runs from the conserved cysteine through the conserved F or W. Each record gives: J gene, V gene, D gene, clone size, CDR3 protein, CDR3 DNA. The D gene is left open where the match is weak. Clone size is shown for a subset of rows, as once, few, many or a class of expanded clone.

>TRBJ2-3|TRBV7-9|.|.
CASSLGWDGASTDTQYF
TGTGCCAGCAGCTTAGGATGGGACGGAGCTAGCACAGATACGCAGTATTTT
>TRBJ2-1|TRBV29-1|.|many
CSVGGTQGFSYNEQFF
TGCAGCGTGGGAGGTACTCAGGGGTTCTCCTACAATGAGCAGTTCTTC
>TRBJ1-3|TRBV28|.|many
CASSSPGPNSGNTIYF
TGTGCCAGCAGTTCCCCGGGACCAAACTCTGGAAACACCATATATTTT
>TRBJ1-5|TRBV5-1|TRBD1|many
CASSVTGDQPQHF
TGCGCCAGCAGCGTGACAGGGGATCAGCCCCAGCATTTT
>TRBJ2-1|TRBV5-1|.|few
CASSLEGERYNEQFF
TGCGCCAGCAGCTTGGAGGGTGAGCGCTACAATGAGCAGTTCTTC
>TRBJ2-5|TRBV6-6|.|many
CASSPDKFQETQYF
TGTGCCAGCTCCCCCGACAAGTTCCAAGAGACCCAGTACTTC
>TRBJ2-7|TRBV12-3/TRBV12-4|TRBD2|.
CASSPSGGRSYEQYF
TGTGCCAGCAGTCCTAGCGGGGGCCGCTCCTACGAGCAGTACTTC
>TRBJ1-6|TRBV5-1|.|many
CASSPDSNSPLHF
TGCGCCAGCAGCCCCGACAGTAATTCACCCCTCCACTTT
>TRBJ2-7|TRBV5-5|TRBD1|many
CASRLPGQGDYEQYF
TGTGCCAGTAGACTACCGGGACAGGGTGACTACGAGCAGTACTTC
>TRBJ1-6|TRBV5-1|.|.
CASSTTRGDSPLHF
TGCGCCAGCAGCACGACACGGGGCGATTCACCCCTCCACTTT
>TRBJ2-3|TRBV6-2/TRBV6-3|TRBD2|many
CASRWTSGGAIGDTQYF
TGTGCCAGCAGGTGGACTAGCGGGGGGGCAATTGGAGATACGCAGTATTTT
>TRBJ2-5|TRBV5-1|.|many
CASSSGLSATQYF
TGCGCCAGCAGCTCGGGACTTTCGGCGACCCAGTACTTC
>TRBJ1-3|TRBV4-1|.|many
CASSQEGQLSGNTIYF
TGCGCCAGCAGCCAAGAAGGCCAGTTGAGTGGAAACACCATATATTTT
>TRBJ1-4|TRBV5-1|.|many
CASSLQGFEQLFF
TGCGCCAGCAGCTTGCAGGGTTTCGAGCAACTGTTTTTT
>TRBJ2-7|TRBV7-9|.|many
CASSSRGEQYF
TGTGCCAGCAGTTCAAGAGGCGAGCAGTACTTC
>TRBJ2-4|TRBV25-1|.|many
CASSAPGTANIQYF
TGTGCCAGCAGCGCCCCCGGGACTGCAAACATTCAGTACTTC